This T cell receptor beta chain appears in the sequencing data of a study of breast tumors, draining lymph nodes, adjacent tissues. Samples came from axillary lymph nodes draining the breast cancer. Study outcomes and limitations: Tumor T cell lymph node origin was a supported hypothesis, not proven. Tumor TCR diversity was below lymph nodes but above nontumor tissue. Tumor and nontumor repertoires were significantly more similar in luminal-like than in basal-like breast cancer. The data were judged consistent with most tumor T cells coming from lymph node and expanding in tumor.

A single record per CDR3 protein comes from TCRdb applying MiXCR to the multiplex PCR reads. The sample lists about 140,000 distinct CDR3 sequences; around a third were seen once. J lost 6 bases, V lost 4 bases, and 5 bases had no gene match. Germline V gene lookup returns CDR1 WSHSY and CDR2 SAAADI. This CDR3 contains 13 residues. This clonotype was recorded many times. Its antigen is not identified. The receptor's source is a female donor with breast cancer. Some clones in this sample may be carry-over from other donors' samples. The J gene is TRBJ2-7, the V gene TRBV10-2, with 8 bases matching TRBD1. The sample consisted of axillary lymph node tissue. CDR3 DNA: TGCGCCAGCAGTGGAGACAGGGGACGCGAGCAGTACGTC. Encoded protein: CASSGDRGREQYV.